This record concerns one TCR beta chain sequence. Its target is unknown. This sample stems from a study of cytomegalovirus exposure and HLA in healthy donors. The study's findings and limits: Most TCR sequences showed up rarely, but some public TCRs showed up in many donors. It was shown in a later analysis that HLA-associated TCR beta chains were more clonally expanded than other, equally common chains.

Researchers ran the PCR with 60 Vbeta and 13 Jbeta primers. This table comes from immunoSEQ multiplex PCR, and its TCRdb copy is limited to in-frame clones, with some not included. Of 130,000 to 150,000 clones listed, approximately 78% are singletons. V was pared by 2 bases and J by 1 base, with 8 bases between. From germline, CDR1 is LNHDA and CDR2 SQIVND (reference sequence). CDR3 length equals 14 residues. The sequencing sample was made of PBMCs. The rearrangement joins TRBV19 to TRBJ1-1; D gene unclear. This clonotype was obtained from a woman in her late teens or twenties in good health and CMV-seropositive. CDR3 loop: CASSIRGGNTEAFF. CDR3 DNA: TGTGCCAGTAGTATACGGGGAGGGAACACTGAAGCTTTCTTT.